This T cell receptor beta chain derives from a study of regulatory T cells in long-lasting Graves disease. CDR3 length: 16 amino acids. The germline V gene encodes CDR1 MNHEY and CDR2 SVGEGT. With 5 bases clipped from V and 2 bases from J, the junction kept 8 bases outside the gene matches. Time point meaning: newly diagnosed GD, antithyroid drugs for less than 3 months. RNA extracted from PBMCs served as the sequencing template. An endocrinology department in Xi'an, China, recruited the patients. Tubes containing EDTA received 7 to 10 milliliters of drawn peripheral blood. Sequencing libraries for TCR beta were prepared with iRepertoire HTBI primers and Arm-PCR of CDR3 regions. TCRdb re-called the multiplex PCR reads through MiXCR, storing one row per CDR3 protein. The sample has approximately 390,000 distinct CDR3 sequences, about 17% seen once. The sample was also linked to a second study, of T cells in Graves' hyperthyroidism and ophthalmopathy. That work adds: Graves' hyperthyroidism is called stable when ophthalmopathy does not progress within 18 months. Blood also held most thyroid clonotypes expanded beyond 0.001.

The material was peripheral blood mononuclear cells (PBMCs), obtained at new diagnosis, from a patient treated with antithyroid drugs. The receptor comes from a woman aged 18-29 years with Graves disease. The J gene is TRBJ1-2, the V gene TRBV6-2 or TRBV6-3; 10 bases line up with TRBD1. CDR3: CASSTTGTGENYGYTF. For the CDR3, the DNA is TGTGCCAGCAGTACGACCGGGACAGGGGAAAACTATGGCTACACCTTC.